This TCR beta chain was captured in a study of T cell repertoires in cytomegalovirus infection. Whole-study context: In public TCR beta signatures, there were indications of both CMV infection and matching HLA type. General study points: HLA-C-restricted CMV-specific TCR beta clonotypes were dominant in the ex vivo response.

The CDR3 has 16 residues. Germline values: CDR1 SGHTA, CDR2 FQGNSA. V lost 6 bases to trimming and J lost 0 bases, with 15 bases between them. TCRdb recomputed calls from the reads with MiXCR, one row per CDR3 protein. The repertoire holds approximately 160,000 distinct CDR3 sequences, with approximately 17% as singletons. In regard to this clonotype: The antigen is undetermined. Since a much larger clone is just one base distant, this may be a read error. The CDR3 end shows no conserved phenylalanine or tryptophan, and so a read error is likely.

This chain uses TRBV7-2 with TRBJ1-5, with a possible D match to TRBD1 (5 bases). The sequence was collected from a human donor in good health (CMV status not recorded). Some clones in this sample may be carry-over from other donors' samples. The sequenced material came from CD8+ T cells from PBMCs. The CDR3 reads CASSFGYRSSNQPQHL. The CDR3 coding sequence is TGTGCCAGCAGTTTTGGATACAGGAGTAGCAATCAGCCCCAGCATTTA.